This T cell receptor (beta chain) was retrieved from a study of blood T cells in healthy people across ages (dated by TCRdb to between 2015 and 2016). About the full investigation: In model experiments, roughly one uniquely barcoded TCR beta cDNA molecule per two T cells was captured by template switching. To avoid experimental bias, donors of different ages were spread randomly across the sequencing lanes. The study measured age-related changes in TCR beta repertoire diversity using deep sequencing normalized with unique cDNA molecular identifiers. Using the same blood draw, the study looked at two additional independent replicas of 1 million unique cDNA reads for two donors, one aged 18 to 30 and the other aged 80 or older. Four age groups were formed from the donors: young (average 16 years), middle-aged (around 37), aged (approximately 60) and long-lived (roughly 88). Study-wide findings and limitations: Because donor CMV infection status was unknown, age-related changes in expanded clonotypes were potentially confounded. Conclusive comparison of naive and antigen-experienced compartments was prevented by the profiling of bulk unsorted PBMCs. Observed TCR beta diversity per million T cells fell roughly linearly with age, and a significant reduction was already apparent by age roughly 40. Estimates of total diversity based on one million sequenced T cells were regarded as lower bounds and as underestimates. There was a strong correlation between observed TCR beta diversity and the percentage of naive T cells measured by flow cytometry. Compared with the aged group, the long-lived group had more naive CD4+ T cells, fewer expanded clones and increased TCR diversity, suggesting age selection.

This clonotype was found a few times. Its target antigen remains unknown. Base qualities are not provided; no much larger clone lies one nucleotide away. The approximately 40 donors, aged about 6 to 95 years, were systemically healthy Caucasian individuals from Russia. Ten milliliters of peripheral blood were drawn from each donor into EDTA-treated Vacutainer tubes. Ficoll-Paque density-gradient centrifugation was used to isolate PBMCs, with at least 7 million obtained per sample. Total RNA was extracted from PBMCs with Trizol reagent, with at least 5.5 micrograms obtained per sample. For every donor, an aliquot of PBMCs went through flow cytometry to measure the percentages of naive CD45RAhigh/CD27high T cells. The library was prepared using 5' RACE. Instrument on record: Illumina HiSeq 2500. The second PCR ran for about 6 to 12 cycles and used a J-beta primer mix along with a sample-barcoded 5' primer. A unique molecular identifier was introduced onto each TCR beta cDNA molecule by a template-switch 5' adaptor carrying 12 random nucleotides. Each sample yielded at least 3 million CDR3-containing paired-end reads. The Mint cDNA synthesis kit, primed by a TRBC-specific oligonucleotide, was used to synthesize first-strand cDNA from all RNA. Following uracil-DNA glycosylase treatment, all cDNA underwent a first 18-cycle PCR with the universal primers M1SS and BC2_uni_R. Per the original workflow: Each sample was normalized by randomly selecting 1 million high-quality reads, each carrying a distinct molecular identifier. Instead of being binned into consensus sequences, reads that shared molecular identifiers were thrown out. MiTCR, set to a Q25 quality threshold and the strictest error-elimination algorithm, was used for CDR3 identification, clonotype clustering and error correction. A nonparametric unseen species model with Euler transformation was used to estimate lower-bound total TCR beta diversity. The public reads were reanalyzed by TCRdb: fastp trimming at Q25, MiXCR alignment, in-frame beta chains only. All rows with the same CDR3 protein become a single entry with the most common DNA and genes. TCRdb's processing, not the authors', yielded these V and J calls. Counted in this sample were over 950,000 distinct CDR3 sequences; approximately 50% of them appeared once. About a fifth of the sample lies in the top ten.

Sequenced input: blood. This receptor was obtained from a woman aged 55-69 years in good health.

CDR3 reads: CATSAVRRSSTDTQYF. The DNA sequence follows: TGTGCCACCAGTGCTGTCCGACGGTCTAGCACAGATACGCAGTATTTT. Recombination linked TRBV24-1 to TRBJ2-3; the D gene is not confidently resolved. V and J lose 5 bases and 0 bases, and a span of 14 bases separates them. The CDR3 runs 16 residues from the cysteine to the phenylalanine. The CDR3 DNA has 48 bases and is translated from base 1. For CDR1 and CDR2, the germline V gene lists KGHDR and SFDVKD.